These T cell receptor beta chains were read from a single sample in a study of cytomegalovirus exposure and HLA in healthy donors. The data were produced by immunoSEQ multiplex PCR, yet TCRdb's version contains in-frame clones alone and is incomplete. The table has around 190,000 clones, approximately 85% seen once. The sample was PBMCs. Receptor source: a woman in her 50s in good health and CMV-seronegative. Both conserved end residues are part of each CDR3. The D gene is left open where the match is weak. Expanded clones are given a class, and other clones once, few, many or no size at all.

abundance	j_gene	len	v_gene	d_gene	CDR3nt	CDR3aa
.	TRBJ2-7	13	TRBV29-1	.	TGCAGCGCGCGTAGGGAGAGCTCCTACGAGCAGTACTTC	CSARRESSYEQYF
.	TRBJ2-2	17	TRBV19	TRBD2	TGTGCCAGTAGCTCGGGACTAGCGGGAGGGGTCACCGGGGAGCTGTTTTTT	CASSSGLAGGVTGELFF
.	TRBJ2-7	16	TRBV10-3	TRBD1	TGTGCCATCAGGGAAGGACAGGGGACAAGCTCCTACGAGCAGTACTTC	CAIREGQGTSSYEQYF
.	TRBJ2-7	14	TRBV28	TRBD1	TGTGCCAGCAGCCTGGACAGGGCCCCCTACGAGCAGTACTTC	CASSLDRAPYEQYF
.	TRBJ1-2	16	TRBV5-6	.	TGTGCCAGCAGCTTGGCGGGGGGCGCGGAGGTCTATGGCTACACCTTC	CASSLAGGAEVYGYTF
.	TRBJ1-2	14	TRBV6-1	TRBD1	TGTGCCAGCAGTATCCAGGGACAGGGTGGAGGCTACACCTTC	CASSIQGQGGGYTF
.	TRBJ2-3	17	TRBV18	TRBD2	TGTGCCAGCTCACCACCGGGACTAGCGGGAGGGTCAGATACGCAGTATTTT	CASSPPGLAGGSDTQYF
.	TRBJ1-6	14	TRBV6-5	.	TGTGCCGCCCGAGGAACAGGGAATCATTCACCCCTCCACTTT	CAARGTGNHSPLHF
.	TRBJ2-7	15	TRBV5-5	.	TGTGCCAGCAGCCCCTGGTCGGGAGTACCCTACGAGCAGTACTTC	CASSPWSGVPYEQYF
few	TRBJ2-1	17	TRBV28	TRBD2	TGTGCCAGCAGCACTCTACTAGCGCGAAACTCCTACAATGAGCAGTTCTTC	CASSTLLARNSYNEQFF
.	TRBJ2-1	15	TRBV10-1	TRBD2	TGCGCCAGCAGTGATGCTAGCGGCCTATACAATGAGCAGTTCTTC	CASSDASGLYNEQFF
.	TRBJ2-7	14	TRBV11-2	TRBD2	TGTGCCAGCAGCTTTAGGCCAGCGGGAGACGAGCAGTACTTC	CASSFRPAGDEQYF
few	TRBJ1-1	18	TRBV29-1	TRBD1	TGCAGCGCCACGAGCGGACAGGGGGCGCGAGTGGTGAACACTGAAGCTTTCTTT	CSATSGQGARVVNTEAFF
.	TRBJ2-1	14	TRBV30	.	TGTGCCTGGAGTGAGGGGGTCTCCTACAATGAGCAGTTCTTC	CAWSEGVSYNEQFF